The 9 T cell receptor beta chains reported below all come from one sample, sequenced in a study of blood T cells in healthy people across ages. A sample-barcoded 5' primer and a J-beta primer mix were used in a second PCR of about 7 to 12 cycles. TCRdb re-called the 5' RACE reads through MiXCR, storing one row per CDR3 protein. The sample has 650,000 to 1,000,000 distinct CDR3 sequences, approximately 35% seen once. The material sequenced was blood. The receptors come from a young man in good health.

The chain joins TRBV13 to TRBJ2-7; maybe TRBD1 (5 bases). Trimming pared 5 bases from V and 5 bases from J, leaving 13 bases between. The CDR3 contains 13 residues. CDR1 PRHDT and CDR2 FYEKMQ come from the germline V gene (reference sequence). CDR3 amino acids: CASSPQGRNEQYF. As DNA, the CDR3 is TGTGCCAGCAGCCCCCAGGGTAGGAACGAGCAGTACTTC.

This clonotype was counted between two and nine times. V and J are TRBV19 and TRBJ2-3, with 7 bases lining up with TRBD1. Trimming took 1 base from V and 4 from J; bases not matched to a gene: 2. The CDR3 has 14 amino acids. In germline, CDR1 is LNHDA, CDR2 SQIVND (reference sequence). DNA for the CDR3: TGTGCCAGTAGTATAGTGAGGGGGCCAGATACGCAGTATTTT. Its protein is CASSIVRGPDTQYF. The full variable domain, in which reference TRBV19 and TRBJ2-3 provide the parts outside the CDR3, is DGGITQSPKYLFRKEGQNVTLSCEQNLNHDAMYWYRQDPGQGLRLIYYSQIVNDFQKGDIAEGYSVSREKKESFPLTVTSAQKNPTAFYLCASSIVRGPDTQYFGPGTRLTVL.

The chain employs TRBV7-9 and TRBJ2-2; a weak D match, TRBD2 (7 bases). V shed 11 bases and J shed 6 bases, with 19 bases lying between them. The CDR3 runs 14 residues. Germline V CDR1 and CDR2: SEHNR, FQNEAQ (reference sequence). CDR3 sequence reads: CAPWPGGQSGELFF. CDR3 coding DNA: TGTGCCCCATGGCCGGGGGGCCAATCCGGGGAGCTGTTTTTT.

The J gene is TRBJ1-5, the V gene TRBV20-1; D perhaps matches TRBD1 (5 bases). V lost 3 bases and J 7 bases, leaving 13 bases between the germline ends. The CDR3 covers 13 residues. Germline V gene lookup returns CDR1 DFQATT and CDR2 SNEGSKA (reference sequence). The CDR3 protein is CSASKGLGQPQHF. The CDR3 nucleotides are TGCAGTGCTAGCAAGGGACTGGGGCAGCCCCAGCATTTT.

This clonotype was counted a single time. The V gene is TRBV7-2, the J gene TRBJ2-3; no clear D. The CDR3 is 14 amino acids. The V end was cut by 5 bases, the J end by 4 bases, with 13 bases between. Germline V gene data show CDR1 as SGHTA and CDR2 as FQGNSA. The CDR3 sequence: CASSPGPRSDTQYF. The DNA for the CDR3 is TGTGCCAGCAGCCCCGGGCCCCGATCAGATACGCAGTATTTT. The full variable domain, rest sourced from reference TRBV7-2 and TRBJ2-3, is GAGVSQSPSNKVTEKGKDVELRCDPISGHTALYWYRQSLGQGLEFLIYFQGNSAPDKSGLPSDRFSAERTGGSVSTLTIQRTQQEDSAVYLCASSPGPRSDTQYFGPGTRLTVL.

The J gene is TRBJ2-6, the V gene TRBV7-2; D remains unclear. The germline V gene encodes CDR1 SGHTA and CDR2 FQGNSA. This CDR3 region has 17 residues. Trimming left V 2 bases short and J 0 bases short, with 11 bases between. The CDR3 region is CASSLWLQSSGANVLTF. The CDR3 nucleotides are TGTGCCAGCAGCTTATGGCTCCAAAGCTCTGGGGCCAACGTCCTGACTTTC. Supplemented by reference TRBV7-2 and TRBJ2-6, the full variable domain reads GAGVSQSPSNKVTEKGKDVELRCDPISGHTALYWYRQSLGQGLEFLIYFQGNSAPDKSGLPSDRFSAERTGGSVSTLTIQRTQQEDSAVYLCASSLWLQSSGANVLTFGAGSRLTVL.

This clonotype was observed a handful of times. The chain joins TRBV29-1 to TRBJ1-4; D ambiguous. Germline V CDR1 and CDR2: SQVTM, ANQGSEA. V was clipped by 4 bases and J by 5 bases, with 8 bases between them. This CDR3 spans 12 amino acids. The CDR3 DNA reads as TGCAGCGTTGGGGCAGAAAATGAAAAACTGTTTTTT. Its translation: CSVGAENEKLFF.

The CDR3 reads CASSLGRGTYEQYF. For the CDR3, the DNA is TGTGCCAGCAGCTTAGGCAGGGGGACCTACGAGCAGTACTTC. The chain recombines TRBV2 with TRBJ2-7; the match to TRBD1 covers 7 bases. Germline CDR1 SNHLY, CDR2 FYNNEI. V trimming: 6 bases; J trimming: 2 bases; junction bases outside the gene matches: 7. The CDR3 extends over 14 amino acids.

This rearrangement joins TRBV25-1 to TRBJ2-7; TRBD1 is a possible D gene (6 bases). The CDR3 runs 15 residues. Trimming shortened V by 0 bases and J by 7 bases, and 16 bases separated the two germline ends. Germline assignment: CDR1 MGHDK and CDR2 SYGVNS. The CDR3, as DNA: TGTGCCAGCAGTGAATATATGGGACATGGGAAGGAGCAGTACTTC. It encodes CASSEYMGHGKEQYF.